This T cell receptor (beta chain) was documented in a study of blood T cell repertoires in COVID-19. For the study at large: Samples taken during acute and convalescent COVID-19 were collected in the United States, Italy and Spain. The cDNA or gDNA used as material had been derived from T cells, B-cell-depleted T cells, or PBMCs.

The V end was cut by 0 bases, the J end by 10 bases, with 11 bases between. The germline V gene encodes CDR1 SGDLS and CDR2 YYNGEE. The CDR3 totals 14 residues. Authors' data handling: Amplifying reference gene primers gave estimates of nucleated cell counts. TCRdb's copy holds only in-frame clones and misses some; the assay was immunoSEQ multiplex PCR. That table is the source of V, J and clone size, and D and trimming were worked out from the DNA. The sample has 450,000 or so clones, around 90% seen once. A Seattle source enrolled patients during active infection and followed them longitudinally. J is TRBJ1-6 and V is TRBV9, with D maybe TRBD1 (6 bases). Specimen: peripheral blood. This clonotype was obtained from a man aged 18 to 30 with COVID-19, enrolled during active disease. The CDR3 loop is CASSVEGRGSPLHF. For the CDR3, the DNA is TGTGCCAGCAGCGTAGAAGGCAGGGGATCACCCCTCCACTTT.